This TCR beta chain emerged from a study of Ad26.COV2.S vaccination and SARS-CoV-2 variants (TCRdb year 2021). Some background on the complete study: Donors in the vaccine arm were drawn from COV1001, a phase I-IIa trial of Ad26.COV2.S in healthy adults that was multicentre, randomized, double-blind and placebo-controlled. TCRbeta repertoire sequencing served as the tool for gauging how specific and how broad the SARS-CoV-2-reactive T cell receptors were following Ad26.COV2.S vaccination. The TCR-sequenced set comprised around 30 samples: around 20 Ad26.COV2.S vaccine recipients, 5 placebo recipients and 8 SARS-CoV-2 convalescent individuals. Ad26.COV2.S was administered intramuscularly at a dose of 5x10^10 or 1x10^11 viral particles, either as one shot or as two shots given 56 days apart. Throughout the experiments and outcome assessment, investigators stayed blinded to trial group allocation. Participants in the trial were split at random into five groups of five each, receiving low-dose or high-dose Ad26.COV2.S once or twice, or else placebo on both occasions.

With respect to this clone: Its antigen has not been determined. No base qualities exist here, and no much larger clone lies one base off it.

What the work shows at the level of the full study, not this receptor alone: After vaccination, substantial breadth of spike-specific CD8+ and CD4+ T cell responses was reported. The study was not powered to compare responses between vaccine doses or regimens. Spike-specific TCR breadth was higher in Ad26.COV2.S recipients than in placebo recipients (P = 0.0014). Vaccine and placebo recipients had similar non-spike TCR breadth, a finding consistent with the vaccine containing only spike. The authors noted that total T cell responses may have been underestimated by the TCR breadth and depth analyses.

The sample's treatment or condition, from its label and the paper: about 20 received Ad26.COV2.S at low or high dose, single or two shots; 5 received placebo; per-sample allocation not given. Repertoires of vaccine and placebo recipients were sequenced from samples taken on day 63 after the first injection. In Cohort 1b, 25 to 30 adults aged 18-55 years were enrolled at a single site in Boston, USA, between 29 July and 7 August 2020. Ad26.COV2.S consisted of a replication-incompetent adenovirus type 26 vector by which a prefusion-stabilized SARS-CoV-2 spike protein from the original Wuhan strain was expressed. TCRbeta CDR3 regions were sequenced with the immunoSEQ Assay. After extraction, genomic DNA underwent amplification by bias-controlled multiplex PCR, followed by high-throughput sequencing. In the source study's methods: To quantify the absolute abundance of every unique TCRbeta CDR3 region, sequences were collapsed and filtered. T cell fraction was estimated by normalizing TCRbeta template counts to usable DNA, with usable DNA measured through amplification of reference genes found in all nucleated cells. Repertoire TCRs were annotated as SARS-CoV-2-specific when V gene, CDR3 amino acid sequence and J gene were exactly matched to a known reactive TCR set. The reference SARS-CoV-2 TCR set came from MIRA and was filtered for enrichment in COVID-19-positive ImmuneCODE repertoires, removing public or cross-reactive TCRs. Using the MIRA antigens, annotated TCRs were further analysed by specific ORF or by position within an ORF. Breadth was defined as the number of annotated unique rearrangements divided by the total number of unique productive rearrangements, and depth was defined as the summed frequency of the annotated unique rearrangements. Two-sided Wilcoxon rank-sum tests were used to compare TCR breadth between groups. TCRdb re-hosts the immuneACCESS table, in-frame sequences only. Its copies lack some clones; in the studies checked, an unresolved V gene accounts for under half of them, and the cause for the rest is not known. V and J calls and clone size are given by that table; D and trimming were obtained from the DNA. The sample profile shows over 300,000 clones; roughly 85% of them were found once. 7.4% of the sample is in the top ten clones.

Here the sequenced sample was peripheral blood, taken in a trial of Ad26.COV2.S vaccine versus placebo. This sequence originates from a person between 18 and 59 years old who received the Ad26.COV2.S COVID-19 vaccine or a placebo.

At the DNA level, the sequence is TGCGCCAGCAGCGTCCTAGCGGGGGCCACCCAGGGGCAGTACTTC. Translated, this is CASSVLAGATQGQYF. In this chain, TRBV5-1 is recombined with TRBJ2-7, with TRBD2 identical over 10 junction bases. Inclusive of the bounding cysteine and phenylalanine, the CDR3 is 15 residues long. The retained sequence is limited to the CDR3, 45 bases, with the frame set at the first base. From a lookup of the germline V gene, CDR1 and CDR2 are SGHRS and YFSETQ. Trimming leaves V shorter by 4 bases and J shorter by 9 bases, with the junction holding 13 bases beyond the gene matches.